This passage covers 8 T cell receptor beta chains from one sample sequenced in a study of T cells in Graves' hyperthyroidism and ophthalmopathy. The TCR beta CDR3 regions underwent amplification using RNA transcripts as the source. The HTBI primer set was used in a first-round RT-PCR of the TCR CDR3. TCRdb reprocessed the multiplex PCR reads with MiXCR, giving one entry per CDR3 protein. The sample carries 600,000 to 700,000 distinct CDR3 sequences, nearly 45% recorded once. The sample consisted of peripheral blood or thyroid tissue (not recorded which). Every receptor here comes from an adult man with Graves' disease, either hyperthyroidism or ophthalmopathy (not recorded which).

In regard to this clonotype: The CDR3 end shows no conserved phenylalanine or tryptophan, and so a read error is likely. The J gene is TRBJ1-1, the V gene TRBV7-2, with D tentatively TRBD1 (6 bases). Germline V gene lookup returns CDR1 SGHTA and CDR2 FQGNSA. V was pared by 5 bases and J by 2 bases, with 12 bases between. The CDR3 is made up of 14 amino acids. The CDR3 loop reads CASSIRTVNTEAFY. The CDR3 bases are TGTGCCAGCAGCATCAGGACAGTTAACACTGAAGCTTTCTAT.

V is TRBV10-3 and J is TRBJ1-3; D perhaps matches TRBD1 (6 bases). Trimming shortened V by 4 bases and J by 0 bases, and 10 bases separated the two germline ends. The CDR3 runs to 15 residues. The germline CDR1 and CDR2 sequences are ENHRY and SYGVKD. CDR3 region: CAISGDTSSGNTIYF. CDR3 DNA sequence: TGTGCCATCAGTGGGGACACCAGCTCTGGAAACACCATATATTTT.

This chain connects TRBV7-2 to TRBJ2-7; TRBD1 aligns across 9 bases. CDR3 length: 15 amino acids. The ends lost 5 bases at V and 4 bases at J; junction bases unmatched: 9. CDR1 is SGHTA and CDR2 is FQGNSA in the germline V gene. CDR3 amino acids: CASSAGQGRRYEQYF. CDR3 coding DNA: TGTGCCAGCAGCGCCGGACAGGGGCGAAGGTACGAGCAGTACTTC.

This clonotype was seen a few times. The CDR3 nucleotides read TGTGCCACCAGTGATTTGAAAAGCGGCACTGAAGCTTTCTTT. Amino acids: CATSDLKSGTEAFF. The chain is built from TRBV24-1 and TRBJ1-1; D is unclear. The V gene's germline CDR1 is KGHDR and CDR2 SFDVKD. The CDR3 extends over 14 amino acids. V lost 0 bases to trimming and J lost 4 bases, with 8 bases between them.

The CDR3 nucleotides are TGTGCCAGCAGCTTAGTGGAGCTAGCGTGGTACGAGCAGTACTTC. Translated, it gives CASSLVELAWYEQYF. The V gene is TRBV7-9, the J gene TRBJ2-5; D possibly corresponds to TRBD2 (6 bases). TRBJ2-7 explains the end of the DNA better; the J call may be wrong. The CDR3 has 15 amino acids. Germline V lookup: CDR1 SEHNR, CDR2 FQNEAQ (reference sequence).

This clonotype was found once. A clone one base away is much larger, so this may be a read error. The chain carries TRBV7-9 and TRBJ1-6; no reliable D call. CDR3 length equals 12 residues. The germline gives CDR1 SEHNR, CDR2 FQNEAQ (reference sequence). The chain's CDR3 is CAGSLKLSPLHF. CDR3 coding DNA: TGTGCCGGCAGCTTGAAACTTTCACCCCTCCACTTT.

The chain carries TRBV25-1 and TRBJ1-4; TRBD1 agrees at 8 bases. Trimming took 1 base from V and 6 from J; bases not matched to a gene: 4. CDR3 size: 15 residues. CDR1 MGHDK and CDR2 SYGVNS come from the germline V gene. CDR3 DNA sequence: TGTGCCAGCAGTGAATGGACAGGGTCGGATGAAAAACTGTTTTTT. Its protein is CASSEWTGSDEKLFF.

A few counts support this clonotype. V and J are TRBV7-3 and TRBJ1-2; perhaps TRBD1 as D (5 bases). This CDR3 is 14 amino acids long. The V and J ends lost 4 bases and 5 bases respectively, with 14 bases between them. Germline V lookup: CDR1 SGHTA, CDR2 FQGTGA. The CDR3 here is CASSWIGTEYGYTF. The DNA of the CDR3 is TGTGCCAGCAGCTGGATAGGGACGGAGTATGGCTACACCTTC.